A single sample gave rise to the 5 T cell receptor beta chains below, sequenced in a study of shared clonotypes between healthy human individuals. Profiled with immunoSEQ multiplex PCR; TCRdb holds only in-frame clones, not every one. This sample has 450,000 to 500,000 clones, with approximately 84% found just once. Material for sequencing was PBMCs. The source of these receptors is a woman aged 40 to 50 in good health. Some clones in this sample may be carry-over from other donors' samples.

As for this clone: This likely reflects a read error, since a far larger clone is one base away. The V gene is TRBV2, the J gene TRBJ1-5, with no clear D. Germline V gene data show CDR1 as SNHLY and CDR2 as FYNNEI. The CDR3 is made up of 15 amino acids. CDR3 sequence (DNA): TGTGCCAGCAGCGGCCCCCCCAATAGCAATCAGCCCCAGAATTTT. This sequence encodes CASSGPPNSNQPQNF.

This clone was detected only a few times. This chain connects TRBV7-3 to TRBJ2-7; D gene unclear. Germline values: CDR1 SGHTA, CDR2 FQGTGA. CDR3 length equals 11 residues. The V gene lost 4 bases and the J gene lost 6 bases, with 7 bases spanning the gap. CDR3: CASSSPGEQYF. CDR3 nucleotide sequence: TGTGCCAGCAGCTCCCCCGGCGAGCAGTACTTC.

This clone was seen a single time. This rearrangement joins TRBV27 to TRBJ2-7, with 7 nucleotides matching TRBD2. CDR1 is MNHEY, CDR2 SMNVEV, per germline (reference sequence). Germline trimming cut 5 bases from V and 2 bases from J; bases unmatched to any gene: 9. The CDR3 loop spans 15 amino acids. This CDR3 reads CASSASPAGAYEQYF. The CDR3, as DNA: TGTGCCAGCAGTGCATCTCCTGCGGGGGCCTACGAGCAGTACTTC.

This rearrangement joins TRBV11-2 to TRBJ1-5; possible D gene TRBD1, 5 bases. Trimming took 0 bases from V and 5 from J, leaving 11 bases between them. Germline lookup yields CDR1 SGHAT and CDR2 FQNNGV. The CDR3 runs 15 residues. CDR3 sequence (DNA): TGTGCCAGCAGCTTAGATGGGAAGACAGATCAGCCCCAGCATTTT. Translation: CASSLDGKTDQPQHF. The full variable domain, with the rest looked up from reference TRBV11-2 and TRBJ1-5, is EAGVAQSPRYKIIEKRQSVAFWCNPISGHATLYWYQQILGQGPKLLIQFQNNGVVDDSQLPKDRFSAERLKGVDSTLKIQPAKLEDSAVYLCASSLDGKTDQPQHFGDGTRLSIL.

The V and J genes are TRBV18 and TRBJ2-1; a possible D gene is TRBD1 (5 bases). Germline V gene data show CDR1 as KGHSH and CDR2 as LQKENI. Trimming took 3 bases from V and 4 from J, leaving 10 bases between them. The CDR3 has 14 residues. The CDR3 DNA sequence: TGTGCCAGCTCACCCCTGGACAAGTACAATGAGCAGTTCTTC. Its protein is CASSPLDKYNEQFF. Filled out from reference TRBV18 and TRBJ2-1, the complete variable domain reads NAGVMQNPRHLVRRRGQEARLRCSPMKGHSHVYWYRQLPEEGLKFMVYLQKENIIDESGMPKERFSAEFPKEGPSILRIQQVVRGDSAAYFCASSPLDKYNEQFFGPGTRLTVL.